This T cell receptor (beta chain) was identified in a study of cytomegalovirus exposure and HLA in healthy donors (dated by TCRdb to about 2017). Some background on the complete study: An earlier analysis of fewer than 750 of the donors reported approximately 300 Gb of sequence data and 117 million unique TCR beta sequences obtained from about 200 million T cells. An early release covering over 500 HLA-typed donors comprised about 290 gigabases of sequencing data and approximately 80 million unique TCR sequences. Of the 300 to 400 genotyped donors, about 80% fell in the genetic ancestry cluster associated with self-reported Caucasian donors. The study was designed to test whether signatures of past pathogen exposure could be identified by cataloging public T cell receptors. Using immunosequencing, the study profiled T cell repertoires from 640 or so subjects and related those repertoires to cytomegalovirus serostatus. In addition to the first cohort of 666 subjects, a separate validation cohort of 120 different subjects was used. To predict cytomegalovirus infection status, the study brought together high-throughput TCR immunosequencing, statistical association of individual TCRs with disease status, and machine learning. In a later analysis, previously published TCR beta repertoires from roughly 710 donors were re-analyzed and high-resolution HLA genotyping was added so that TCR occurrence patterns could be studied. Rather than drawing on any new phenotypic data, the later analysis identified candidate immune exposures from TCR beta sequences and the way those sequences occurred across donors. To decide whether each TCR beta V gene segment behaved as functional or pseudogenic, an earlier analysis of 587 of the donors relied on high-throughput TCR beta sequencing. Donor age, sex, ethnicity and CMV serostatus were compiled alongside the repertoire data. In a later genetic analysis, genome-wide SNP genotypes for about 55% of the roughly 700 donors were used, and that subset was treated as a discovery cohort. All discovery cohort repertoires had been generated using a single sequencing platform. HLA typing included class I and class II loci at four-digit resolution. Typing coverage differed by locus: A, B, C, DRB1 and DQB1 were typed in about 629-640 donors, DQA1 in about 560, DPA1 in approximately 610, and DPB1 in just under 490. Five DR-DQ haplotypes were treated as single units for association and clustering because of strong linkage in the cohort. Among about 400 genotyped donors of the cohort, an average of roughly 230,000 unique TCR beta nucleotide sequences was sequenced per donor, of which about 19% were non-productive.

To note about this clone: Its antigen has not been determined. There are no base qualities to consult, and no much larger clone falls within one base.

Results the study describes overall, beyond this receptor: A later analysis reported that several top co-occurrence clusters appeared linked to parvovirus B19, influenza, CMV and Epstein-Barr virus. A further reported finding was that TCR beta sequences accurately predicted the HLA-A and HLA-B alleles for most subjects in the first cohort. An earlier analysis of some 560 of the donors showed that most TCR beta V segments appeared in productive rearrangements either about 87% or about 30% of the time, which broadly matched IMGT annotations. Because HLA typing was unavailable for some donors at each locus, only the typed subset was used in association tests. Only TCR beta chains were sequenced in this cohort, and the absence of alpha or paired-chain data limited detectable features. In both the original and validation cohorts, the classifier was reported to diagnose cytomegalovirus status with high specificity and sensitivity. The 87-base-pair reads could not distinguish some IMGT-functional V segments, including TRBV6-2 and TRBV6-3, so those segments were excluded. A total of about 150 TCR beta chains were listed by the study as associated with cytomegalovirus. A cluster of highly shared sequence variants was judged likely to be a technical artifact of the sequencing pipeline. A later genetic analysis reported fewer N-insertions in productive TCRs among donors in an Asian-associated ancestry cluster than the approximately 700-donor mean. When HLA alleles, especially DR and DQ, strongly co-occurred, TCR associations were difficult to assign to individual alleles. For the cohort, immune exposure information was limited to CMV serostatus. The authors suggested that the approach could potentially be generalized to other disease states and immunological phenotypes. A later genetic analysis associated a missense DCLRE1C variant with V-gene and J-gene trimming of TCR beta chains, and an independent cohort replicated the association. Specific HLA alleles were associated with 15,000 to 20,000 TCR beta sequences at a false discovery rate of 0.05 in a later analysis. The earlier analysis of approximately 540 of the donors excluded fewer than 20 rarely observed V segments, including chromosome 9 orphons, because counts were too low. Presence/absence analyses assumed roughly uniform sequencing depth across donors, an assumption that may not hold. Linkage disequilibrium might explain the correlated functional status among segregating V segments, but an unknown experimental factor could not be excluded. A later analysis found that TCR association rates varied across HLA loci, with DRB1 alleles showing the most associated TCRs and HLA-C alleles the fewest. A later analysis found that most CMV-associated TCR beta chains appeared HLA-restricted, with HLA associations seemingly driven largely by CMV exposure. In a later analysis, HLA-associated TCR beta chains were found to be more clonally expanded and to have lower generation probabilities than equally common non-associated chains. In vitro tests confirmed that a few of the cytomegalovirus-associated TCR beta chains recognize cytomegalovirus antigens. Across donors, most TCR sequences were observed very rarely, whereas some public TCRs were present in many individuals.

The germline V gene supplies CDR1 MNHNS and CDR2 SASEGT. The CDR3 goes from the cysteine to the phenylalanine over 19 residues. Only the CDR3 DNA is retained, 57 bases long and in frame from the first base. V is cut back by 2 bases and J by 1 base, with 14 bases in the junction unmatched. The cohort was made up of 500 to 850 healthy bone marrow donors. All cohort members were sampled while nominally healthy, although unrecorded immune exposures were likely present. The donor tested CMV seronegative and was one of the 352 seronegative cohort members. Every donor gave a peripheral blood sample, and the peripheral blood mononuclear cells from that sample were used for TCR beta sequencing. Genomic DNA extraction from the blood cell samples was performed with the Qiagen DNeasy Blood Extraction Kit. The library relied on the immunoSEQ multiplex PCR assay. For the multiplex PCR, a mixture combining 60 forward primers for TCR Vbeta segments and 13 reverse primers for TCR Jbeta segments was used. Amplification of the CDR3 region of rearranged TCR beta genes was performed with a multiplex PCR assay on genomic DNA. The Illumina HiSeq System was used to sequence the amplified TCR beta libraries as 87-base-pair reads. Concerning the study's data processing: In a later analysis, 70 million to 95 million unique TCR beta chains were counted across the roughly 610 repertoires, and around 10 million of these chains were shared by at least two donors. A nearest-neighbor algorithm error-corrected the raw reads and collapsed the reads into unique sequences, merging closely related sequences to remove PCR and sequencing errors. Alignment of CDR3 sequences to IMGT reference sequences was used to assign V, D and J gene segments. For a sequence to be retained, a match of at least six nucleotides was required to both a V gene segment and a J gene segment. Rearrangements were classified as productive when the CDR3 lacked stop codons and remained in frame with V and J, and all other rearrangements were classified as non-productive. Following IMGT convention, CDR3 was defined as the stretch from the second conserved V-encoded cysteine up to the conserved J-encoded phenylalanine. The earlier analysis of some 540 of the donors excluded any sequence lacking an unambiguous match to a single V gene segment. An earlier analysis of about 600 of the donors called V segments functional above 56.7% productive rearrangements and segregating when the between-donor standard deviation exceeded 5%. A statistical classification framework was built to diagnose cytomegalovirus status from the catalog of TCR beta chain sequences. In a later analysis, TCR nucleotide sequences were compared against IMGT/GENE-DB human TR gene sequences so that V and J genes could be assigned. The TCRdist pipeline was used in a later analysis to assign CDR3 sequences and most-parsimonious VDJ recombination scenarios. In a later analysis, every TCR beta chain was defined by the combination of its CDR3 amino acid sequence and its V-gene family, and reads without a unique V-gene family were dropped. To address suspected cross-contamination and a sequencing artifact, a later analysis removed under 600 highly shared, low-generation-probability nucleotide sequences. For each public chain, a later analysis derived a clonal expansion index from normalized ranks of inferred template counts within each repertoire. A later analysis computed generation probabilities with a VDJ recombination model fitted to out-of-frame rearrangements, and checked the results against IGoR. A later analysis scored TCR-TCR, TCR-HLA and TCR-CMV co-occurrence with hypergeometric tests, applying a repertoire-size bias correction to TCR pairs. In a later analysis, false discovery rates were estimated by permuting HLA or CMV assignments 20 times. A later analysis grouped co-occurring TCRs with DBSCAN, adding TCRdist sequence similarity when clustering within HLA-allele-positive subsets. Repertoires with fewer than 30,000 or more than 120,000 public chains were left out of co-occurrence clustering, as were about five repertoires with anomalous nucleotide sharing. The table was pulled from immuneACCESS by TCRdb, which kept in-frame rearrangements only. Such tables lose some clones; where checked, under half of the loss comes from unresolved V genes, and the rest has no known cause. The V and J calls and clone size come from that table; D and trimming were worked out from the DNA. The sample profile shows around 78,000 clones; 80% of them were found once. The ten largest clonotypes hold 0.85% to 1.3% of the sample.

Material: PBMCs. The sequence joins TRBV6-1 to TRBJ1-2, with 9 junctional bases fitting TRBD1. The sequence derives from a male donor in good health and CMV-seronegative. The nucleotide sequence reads TGTGCCAGCAGTGAACGATCGTTAGGGTTGGGACAGGGTAACTATGGCTACACCTTC. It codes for CASSERSLGLGQGNYGYTF.